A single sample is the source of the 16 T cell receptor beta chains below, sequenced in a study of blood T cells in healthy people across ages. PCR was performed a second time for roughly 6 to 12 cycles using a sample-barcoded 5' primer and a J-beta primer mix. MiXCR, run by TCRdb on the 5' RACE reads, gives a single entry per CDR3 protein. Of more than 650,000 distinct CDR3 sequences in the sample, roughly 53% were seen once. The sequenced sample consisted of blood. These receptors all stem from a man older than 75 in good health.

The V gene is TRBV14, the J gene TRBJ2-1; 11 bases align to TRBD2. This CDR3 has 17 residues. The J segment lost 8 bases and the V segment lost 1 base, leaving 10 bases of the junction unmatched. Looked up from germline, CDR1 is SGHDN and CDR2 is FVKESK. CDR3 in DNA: TGTGCCAGCAGCCAAGTACGACTAGCGGGATTCCATCATGAGCAGTTCTTC. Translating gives CASSQVRLAGFHHEQFF.

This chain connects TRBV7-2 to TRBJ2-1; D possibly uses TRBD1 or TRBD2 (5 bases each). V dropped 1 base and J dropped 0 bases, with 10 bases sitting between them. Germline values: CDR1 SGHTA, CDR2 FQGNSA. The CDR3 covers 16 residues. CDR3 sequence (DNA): TGTGCCAGCAGCTTAGGTGGGACCCGCTCCTACAATGAGCAGTTCTTC. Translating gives CASSLGGTRSYNEQFF.

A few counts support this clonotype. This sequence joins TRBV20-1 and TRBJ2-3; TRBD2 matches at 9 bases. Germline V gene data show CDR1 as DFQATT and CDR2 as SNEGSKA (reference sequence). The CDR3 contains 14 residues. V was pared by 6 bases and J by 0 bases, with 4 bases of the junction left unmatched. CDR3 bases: TGCAGTGCGATGACTAGCGGAAGCACAGATACGCAGTATTTT. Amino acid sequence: CSAMTSGSTDTQYF.

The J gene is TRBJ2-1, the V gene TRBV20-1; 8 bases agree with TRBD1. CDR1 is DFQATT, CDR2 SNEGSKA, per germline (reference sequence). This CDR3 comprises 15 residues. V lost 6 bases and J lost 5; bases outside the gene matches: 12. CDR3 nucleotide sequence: TGCAGTGCAGTCCTTAGGACAGGGACCCACAATGAGCAGTTCTTC. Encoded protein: CSAVLRTGTHNEQFF.

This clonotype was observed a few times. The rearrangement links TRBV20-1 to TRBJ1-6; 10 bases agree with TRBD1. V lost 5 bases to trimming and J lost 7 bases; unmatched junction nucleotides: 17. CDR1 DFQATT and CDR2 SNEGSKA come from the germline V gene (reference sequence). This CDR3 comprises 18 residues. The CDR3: CSALTGGTGASWNSPLHF. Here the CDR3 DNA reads TGCAGTGCTCTGACGGGGGGGACAGGGGCTTCCTGGAATTCACCCCTCCACTTT.

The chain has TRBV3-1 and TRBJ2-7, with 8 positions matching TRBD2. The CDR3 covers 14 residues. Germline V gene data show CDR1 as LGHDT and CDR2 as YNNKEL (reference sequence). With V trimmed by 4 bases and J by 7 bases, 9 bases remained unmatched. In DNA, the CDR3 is TGTGCCAGCAGCCGCACCCCGGGAGGGTATGAGCAGTACTTC. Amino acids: CASSRTPGGYEQYF.

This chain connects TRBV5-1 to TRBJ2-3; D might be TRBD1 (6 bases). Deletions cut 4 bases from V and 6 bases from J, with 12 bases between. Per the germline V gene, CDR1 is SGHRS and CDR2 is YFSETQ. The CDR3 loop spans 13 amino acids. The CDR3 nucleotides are TGCGCCAGCAGCGTGTTTGGGGGCGATACGCAGTATTTT. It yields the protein CASSVFGGDTQYF.

CDR3 sequence (DNA): TGTGCCACCAGTGACCGGGACACCGCCCACTATGGCTACACCTTC. Its protein is CATSDRDTAHYGYTF. The rearrangement uses TRBV24-1 and TRBJ1-2, with D perhaps matching TRBD1 (6 bases). Germline loops: CDR1 KGHDR, CDR2 SFDVKD. CDR3 length equals 15 residues. The V and J ends lost 4 bases and 3 bases respectively, with 14 bases between them.

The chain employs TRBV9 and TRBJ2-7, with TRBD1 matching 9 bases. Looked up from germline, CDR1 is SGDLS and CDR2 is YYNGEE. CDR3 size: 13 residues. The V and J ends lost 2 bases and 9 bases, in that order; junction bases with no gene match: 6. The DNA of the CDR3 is TGTGCCAGCAGCGTGGACAGGGGAAGTAGGCAGTACTTC. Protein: CASSVDRGSRQYF.

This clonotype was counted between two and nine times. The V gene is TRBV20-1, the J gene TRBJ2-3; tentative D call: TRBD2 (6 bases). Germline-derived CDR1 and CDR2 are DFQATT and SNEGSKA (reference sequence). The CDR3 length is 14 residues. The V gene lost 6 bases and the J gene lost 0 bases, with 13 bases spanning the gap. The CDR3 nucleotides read TGCAGTGCGGAAGGTGGGACTAGCACAGATACGCAGTATTTT. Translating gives CSAEGGTSTDTQYF.

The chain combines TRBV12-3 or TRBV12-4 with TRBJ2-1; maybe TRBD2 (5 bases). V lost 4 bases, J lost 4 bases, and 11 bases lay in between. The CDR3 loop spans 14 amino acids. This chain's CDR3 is CASSWTGSYNEQFF. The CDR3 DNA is TGTGCCAGCAGTTGGACGGGGAGTTACAATGAGCAGTTCTTC.

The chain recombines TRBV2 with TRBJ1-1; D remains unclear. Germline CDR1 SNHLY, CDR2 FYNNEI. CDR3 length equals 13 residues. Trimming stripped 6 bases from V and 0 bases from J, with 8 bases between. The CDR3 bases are TGTGCCAGCAGACCCGACATGAACACTGAAGCTTTCTTT. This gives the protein CASRPDMNTEAFF. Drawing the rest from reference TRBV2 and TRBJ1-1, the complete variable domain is EPEVTQTPSHQVTQMGQEVILRCVPISNHLYFYWYRQILGQKVEFLVSFYNNEISEKSEIFDDQFSVERPDGSNFTLKIRSTKLEDSAMYFCASRPDMNTEAFFGQGTRLTVV.

CDR3 loop: CASSVDDISGGTLYEQYF. The DNA of the CDR3 is TGTGCCAGCAGCGTAGATGACATAAGCGGCGGAACCCTATACGAGCAGTACTTC. The chain joins TRBV9 to TRBJ2-5, with a tentative D call TRBD2 (5 bases). The end of the DNA is better explained by TRBJ2-7, so the J call may be wrong. The CDR3 loop spans 18 amino acids. Germline CDR1 reads SGDLS; CDR2 reads YYNGEE.

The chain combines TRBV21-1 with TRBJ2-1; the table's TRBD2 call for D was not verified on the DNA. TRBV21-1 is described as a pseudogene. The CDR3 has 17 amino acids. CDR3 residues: CASSRQTGREAYNEQFF. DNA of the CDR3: TGTGCCAGCAGCAGACAAACGGGGCGGGAGGCCTACAATGAGCAGTTCTTC.

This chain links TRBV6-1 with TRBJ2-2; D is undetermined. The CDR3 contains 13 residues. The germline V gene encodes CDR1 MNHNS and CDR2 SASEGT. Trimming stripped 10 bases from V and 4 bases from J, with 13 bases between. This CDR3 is CAISLGPTGELFF. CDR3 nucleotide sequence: TGTGCCATTAGCTTGGGCCCCACCGGGGAGCTGTTTTTT.

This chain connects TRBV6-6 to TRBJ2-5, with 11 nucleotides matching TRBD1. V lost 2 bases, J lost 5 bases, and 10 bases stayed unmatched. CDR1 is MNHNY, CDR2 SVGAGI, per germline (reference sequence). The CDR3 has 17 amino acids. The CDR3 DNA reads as TGTGCCAGCAGTTACCCGCCGGACAGGGGGCGCCGGGAGACCCAGTACTTC. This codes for CASSYPPDRGRRETQYF.